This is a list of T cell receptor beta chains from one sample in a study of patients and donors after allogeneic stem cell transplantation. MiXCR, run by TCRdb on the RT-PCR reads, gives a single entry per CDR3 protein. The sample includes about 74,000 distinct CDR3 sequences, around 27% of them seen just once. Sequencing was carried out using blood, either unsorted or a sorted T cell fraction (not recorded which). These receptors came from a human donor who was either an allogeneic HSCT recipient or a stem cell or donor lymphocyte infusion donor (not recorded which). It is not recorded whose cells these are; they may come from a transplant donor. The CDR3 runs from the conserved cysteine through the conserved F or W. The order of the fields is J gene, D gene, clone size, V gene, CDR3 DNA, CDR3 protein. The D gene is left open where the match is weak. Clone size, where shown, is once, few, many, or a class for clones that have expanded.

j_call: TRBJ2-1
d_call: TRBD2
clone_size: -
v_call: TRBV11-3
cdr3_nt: TGTGCCAGCAGCTTAGATCAGGGCGGTAGCGGGACTCACAATGAGCAGTTCTTC
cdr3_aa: CASSLDQGGSGTHNEQFF

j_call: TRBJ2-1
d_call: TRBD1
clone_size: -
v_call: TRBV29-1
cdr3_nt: TGCAGCGTCAGGACAGGGGATGAGCAGTTCTTC
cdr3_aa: CSVRTGDEQFF

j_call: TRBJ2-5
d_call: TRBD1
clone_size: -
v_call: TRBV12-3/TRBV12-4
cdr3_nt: TGTGCCAGCAGTCCGGGACAGGGTAATCAAGAGACCCAGTACTTC
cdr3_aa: CASSPGQGNQETQYF

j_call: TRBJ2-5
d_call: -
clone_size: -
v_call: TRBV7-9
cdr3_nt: TGTGCCAGCAGCACCCCTAGGGCAGAGACCCAGTACTTC
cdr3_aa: CASSTPRAETQYF

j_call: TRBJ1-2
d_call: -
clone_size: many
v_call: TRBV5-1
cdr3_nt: TGCGCCAGCAGCCGCGCAGGGAGTATGGTTTACACCTTC
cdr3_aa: CASSRAGSMVYTF

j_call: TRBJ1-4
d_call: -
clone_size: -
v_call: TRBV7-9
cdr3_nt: TGTGCCAGCAGCCGAGGGGGAGGAGGCGAAAAACTGTTTTTT
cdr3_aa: CASSRGGGGEKLFF

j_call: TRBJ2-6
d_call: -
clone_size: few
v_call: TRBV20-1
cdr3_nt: TGCAGTGCTAAGACTACTGGGGCCAACGTCCTGACTTTC
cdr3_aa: CSAKTTGANVLTF

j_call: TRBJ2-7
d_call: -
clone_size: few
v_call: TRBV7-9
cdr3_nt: TGTGCCAGCAGCTTAGGGGGGGCTGGCTACGAGCAGTACTTC
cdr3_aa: CASSLGGAGYEQYF

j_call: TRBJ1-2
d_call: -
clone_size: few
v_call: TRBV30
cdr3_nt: TGTGCCTGGAGTGTACCTACAGTGGACGAGGATGGCTACACCTTC
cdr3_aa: CAWSVPTVDEDGYTF

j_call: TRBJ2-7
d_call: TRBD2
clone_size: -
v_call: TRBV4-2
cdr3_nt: TGTGCCAGCAGCCAACCGGGACTAGCGGACGAGCAGTACTTC
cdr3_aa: CASSQPGLADEQYF

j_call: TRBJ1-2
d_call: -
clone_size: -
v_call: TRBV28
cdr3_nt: TGTGCCAGCAGTTGGTCGGGGAATGGCTACACCTTC
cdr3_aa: CASSWSGNGYTF

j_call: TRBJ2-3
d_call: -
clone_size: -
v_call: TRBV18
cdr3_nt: TGTGCCAGCTCACCGGGCGATGCCGATACGCAGTATTTT
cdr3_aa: CASSPGDADTQYF

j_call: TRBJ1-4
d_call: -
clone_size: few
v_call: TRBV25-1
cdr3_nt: TGTGCCAGCAGTGATTCCGGGGACCCTAGTTTGGAAAAACTGTTTTTT
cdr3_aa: CASSDSGDPSLEKLFF

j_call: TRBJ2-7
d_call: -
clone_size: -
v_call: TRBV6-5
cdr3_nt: TGTGCCAGCATCCAGGGTCCGTCGGGCGAGCAGTACTTC
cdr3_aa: CASIQGPSGEQYF

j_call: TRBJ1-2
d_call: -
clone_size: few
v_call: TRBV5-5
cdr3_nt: TGTGCCAGCAGCTTGGACGGCAGGGCGGATGGCTACACCTTC
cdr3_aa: CASSLDGRADGYTF

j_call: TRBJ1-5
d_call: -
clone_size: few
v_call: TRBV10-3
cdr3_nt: TGTGCCACCCGTGGAGAGGGTCAGCCCCAGCATTTT
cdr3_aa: CATRGEGQPQHF

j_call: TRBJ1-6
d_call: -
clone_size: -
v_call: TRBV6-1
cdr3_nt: TGTGCCAGCAGTCCCCGAGGGGCTGCCTATAATTCACCCCTCCACTTT
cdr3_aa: CASSPRGAAYNSPLHF

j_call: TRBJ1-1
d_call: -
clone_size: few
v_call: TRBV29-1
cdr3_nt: TGCAGCGTTGACCCGAGCATGAACACTGAAGCTTTCTTT
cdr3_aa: CSVDPSMNTEAFF

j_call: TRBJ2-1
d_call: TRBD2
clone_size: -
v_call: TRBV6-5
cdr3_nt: TGTGCCAGCAGTTACGATGGTAGCGGGGGGGCTGAGCAGTTCTTC
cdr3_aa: CASSYDGSGGAEQFF

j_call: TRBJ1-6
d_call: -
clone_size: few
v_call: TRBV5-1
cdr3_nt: TGCGCCAGCAGCTTGAGGGCCGACACCAATTCACCCCTCCACTTT
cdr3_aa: CASSLRADTNSPLHF

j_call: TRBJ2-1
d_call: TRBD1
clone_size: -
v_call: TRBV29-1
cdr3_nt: TGCAGCGTTACCCGACAGGGAGACGTTGCCTACAATGAGCAGTTCTTC
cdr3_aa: CSVTRQGDVAYNEQFF

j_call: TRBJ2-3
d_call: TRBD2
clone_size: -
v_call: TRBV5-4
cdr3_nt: TGTGCCAGCAGCTTGTTTGGGGGGGGCACAGATACGCAGTATTTT
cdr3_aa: CASSLFGGGTDTQYF

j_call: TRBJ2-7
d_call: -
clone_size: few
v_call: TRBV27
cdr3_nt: TGTGCCAGCACCTCCACCGGGGTTAGCGAACCCTCCGAGCAGTACTTC
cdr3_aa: CASTSTGVSEPSEQYF

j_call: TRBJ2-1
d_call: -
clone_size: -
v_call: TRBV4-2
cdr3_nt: TGTGCCAGCAGCCAAGTACCCAATGCACTTGGGGATGAGCAGTTCTTC
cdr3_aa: CASSQVPNALGDEQFF

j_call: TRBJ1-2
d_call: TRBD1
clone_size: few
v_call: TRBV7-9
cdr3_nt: TGTGCCAGCAGCTTGGAGGGACAGGGGAATGGCTACACCTTC
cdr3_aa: CASSLEGQGNGYTF

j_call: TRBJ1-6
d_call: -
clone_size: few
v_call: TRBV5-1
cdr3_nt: TGCGCCAGCAGCTCAGATGCTTGGACCTATAATTCACCCCTCCACTTT
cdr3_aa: CASSSDAWTYNSPLHF

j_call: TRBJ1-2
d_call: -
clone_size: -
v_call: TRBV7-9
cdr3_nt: TGTGCCAGCAGCTTAGGAAACAGTTTCTATGGCTACACCTTC
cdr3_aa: CASSLGNSFYGYTF

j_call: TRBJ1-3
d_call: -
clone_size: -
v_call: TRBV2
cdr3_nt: TGTGCCAGCGGGGACACGGGAGACACCATATATTTT
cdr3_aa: CASGDTGDTIYF

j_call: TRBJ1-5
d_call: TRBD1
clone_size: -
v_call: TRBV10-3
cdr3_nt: TGTGCCATCAGCCCGACAGGGACGTCAGCTCAGCCCCAGCATTTT
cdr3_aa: CAISPTGTSAQPQHF

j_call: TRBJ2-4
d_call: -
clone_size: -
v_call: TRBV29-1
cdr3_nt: TGCAGCGTCTCCTCGGCCAAAAACATTCAGTACTTC
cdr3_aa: CSVSSAKNIQYF

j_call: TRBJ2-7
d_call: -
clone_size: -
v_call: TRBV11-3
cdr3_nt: TGTGCCAGCAGCTTGGGAAGGATGGCGGTCTCCTACGAGCAGTACTTC
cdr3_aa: CASSLGRMAVSYEQYF

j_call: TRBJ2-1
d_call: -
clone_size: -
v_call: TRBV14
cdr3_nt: TGTGCCAGCAGCCAACTCGAGGGGATTAGGGGTTACAATGAGCAGTTCTTC
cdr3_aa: CASSQLEGIRGYNEQFF

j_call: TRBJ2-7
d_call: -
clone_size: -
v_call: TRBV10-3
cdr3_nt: TGTGCCATCAGTGAGCCCCGGGCTCCCTTGTCCTACGAGCAGTACTTC
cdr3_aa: CAISEPRAPLSYEQYF

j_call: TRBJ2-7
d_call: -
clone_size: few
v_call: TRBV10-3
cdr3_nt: TGTGCCACGACCGATAGCACTGGGTCCTACGAGCAGTACTTC
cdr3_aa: CATTDSTGSYEQYF

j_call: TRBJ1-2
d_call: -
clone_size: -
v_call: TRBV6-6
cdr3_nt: TGTGCCAGCAGTACAGGGAACTATGGCTACACCTTC
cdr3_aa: CASSTGNYGYTF

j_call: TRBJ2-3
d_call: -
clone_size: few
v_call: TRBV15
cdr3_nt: TGTGCCACCAGCAGCAGAATCTCGGAGCCTACTCCTAGCACAGATACGCAGTATTTT
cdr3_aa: CATSSRISEPTPSTDTQYF

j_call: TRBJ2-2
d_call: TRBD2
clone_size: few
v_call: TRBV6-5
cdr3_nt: TGTGCCAGCAGGGCCCACGGCGGGGGACCATACACCGGGGAGCTGTTTTTT
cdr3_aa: CASRAHGGGPYTGELFF

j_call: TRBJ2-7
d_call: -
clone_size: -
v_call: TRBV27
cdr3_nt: TGTGCCAGCAGATCCTTGGGTGAGCAGTACTTC
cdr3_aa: CASRSLGEQYF

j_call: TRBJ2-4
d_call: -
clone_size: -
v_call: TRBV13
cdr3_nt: TGTGCCAGCAGCTTAGGGCAGATCGGTCCCAAAAACATTCAGTACTTC
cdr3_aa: CASSLGQIGPKNIQYF

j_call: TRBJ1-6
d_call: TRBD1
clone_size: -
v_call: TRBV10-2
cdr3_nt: TGCGCCAGCCATCCCGGGACAGGGGGCGAGAGGCCCTATAATTCACCCCTCCACTTT
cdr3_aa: CASHPGTGGERPYNSPLHF

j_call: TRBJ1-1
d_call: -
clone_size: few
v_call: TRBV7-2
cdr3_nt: TGTGCCAGCAGCTGGACAACATCGAACACTGAAGCTTTCTTT
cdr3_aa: CASSWTTSNTEAFF

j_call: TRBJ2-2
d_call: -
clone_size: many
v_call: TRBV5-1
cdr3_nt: TGCGCCAGCAGCTTCCAGACCGGGGAGCTGTTTTTT
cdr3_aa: CASSFQTGELFF

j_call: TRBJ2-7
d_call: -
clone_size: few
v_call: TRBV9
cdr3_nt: TGTGCCAGCAGCGTTTTGGACAGACCCTACGAGCAGTACTTC
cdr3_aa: CASSVLDRPYEQYF

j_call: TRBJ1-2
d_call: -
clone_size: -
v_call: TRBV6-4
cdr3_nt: TGTGCCAGCAGCCCCTCGTTTACAAACTATGGCTACACCTTC
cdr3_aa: CASSPSFTNYGYTF

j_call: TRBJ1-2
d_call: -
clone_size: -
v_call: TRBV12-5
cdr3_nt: TGTGCTAGTGGTCCCACCCCCCCTGGCGGTCCGTGCACCTTC
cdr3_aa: CASGPTPPGGPCTF

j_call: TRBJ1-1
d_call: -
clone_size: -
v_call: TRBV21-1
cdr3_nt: TGTGCCAGCAGCAAAGCGGGAGGGGGCCCTGAAGCTTTCTTT
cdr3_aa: CASSKAGGGPEAFF

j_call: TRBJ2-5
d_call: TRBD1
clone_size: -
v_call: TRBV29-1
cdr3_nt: TGCAGCGTTGCTGGACAGGGGAGTGAGGAGACCCAGTACTTC
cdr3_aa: CSVAGQGSEETQYF

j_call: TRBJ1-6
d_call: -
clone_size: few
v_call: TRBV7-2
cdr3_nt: TGTGCCAGCAGCTCTCAAACGGAGGCACCCCTCCACTTT
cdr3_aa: CASSSQTEAPLHF

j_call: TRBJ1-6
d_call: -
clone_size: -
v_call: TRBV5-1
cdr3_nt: TGCGCCAGCAGCTTGGGGGGGAATAATTCACCCCTCCACTTT
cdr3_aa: CASSLGGNNSPLHF

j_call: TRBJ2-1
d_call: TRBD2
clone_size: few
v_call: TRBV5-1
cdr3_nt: TGCGCCAGCAGCTTGGTCGGGGGGGTCTACAATGAGCAGTTCTTC
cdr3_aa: CASSLVGGVYNEQFF

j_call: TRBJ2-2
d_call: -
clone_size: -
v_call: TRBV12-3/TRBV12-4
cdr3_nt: TGTGCCAGCAGTTTTGGCACCTCTGGCGGGGAGCTGTTTTTT
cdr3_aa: CASSFGTSGGELFF

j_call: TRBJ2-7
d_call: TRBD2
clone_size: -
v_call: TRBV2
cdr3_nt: TGTGCCAGCAGGGAGGTTAGCGGGAGTTACGAGCAGTACTTC
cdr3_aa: CASREVSGSYEQYF

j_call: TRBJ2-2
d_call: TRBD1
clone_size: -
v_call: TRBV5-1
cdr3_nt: TGCGCCAGCAGCTTCCAGGGGGACGGGGAGCTGTTTTTT
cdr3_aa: CASSFQGDGELFF